Shown below are 16 T cell receptor beta chains from a single sample sequenced in a study of shared clonotypes between healthy human individuals. TCRdb keeps only in-frame clones here, not all; method: immunoSEQ multiplex PCR. The data show 2,500,000 or so clones, 85% to 95% seen once. The sequenced sample was naive CD4+ T cells from PBMCs. Subset here: CD45RA+ positively selected. Receptors were obtained from a man aged 18 to 35 in good health. Some clones in this sample may be carry-over from other donors' samples.

J is TRBJ2-5 and V is TRBV6-1, with D possibly TRBD2 on 6 matching bases. The V and J ends lost 4 bases and 5 bases respectively, with 20 bases between them. In germline, CDR1 is MNHNS, CDR2 SASEGT. The CDR3 spans 16 residues. CDR3 DNA: TGTGCCAGCAGTGCAGCGGGCATACGCGGGGAGGAGACCCAGTACTTC. This codes for CASSAAGIRGEETQYF.

CDR3 DNA sequence: TGTGCCAGCAGCTCCGGACTAGCGGTGGAGGGCGATGAGCAGTTCTTC. Residues: CASSSGLAVEGDEQFF. The genes are TRBV11-1 and TRBJ2-1; 10 positions match TRBD2. CDR1 is SGHAT, CDR2 FQDESV, per germline (reference sequence). This CDR3 is 16 amino acids long. J was trimmed by 8 bases and V by 4 bases; bases with no gene match: 11.

The chain carries TRBV6-1 and TRBJ2-7, with TRBD1 identical over 9 bases. Germline trimming cut 8 bases from V and 0 bases from J; bases unmatched to any gene: 5. This CDR3 spans 14 amino acids. The germline V gene has CDR1 MNHNS and CDR2 SASEGT. The CDR3 protein is CASGGTGNSYEQYF. The CDR3 bases are TGTGCCAGCGGGGGGACAGGGAACTCCTACGAGCAGTACTTC.

The chain couples TRBV30 to TRBJ2-7; 11 nucleotides agree with TRBD1. Per germline, CDR1 GTSNPN and CDR2 SVGIG (reference sequence). V was pared by 5 bases and J by 5 bases, with 5 bases of the junction left unmatched. The CDR3 is 13 amino acids. CDR3 in DNA: TGTGCCTGGGCCCGGACAGGGGGCCACGAGCAGTACTTC. Protein: CAWARTGGHEQYF.

The chain has TRBV7-3 and TRBJ2-7; D is ambiguous. V shed 4 bases and J shed 6 bases, with 13 bases lying between them. The germline gives CDR1 SGHTA, CDR2 FQGTGA. The CDR3 extends over 13 amino acids. The CDR3 protein is CASSSSPGFEQYF. CDR3 DNA sequence: TGTGCCAGCAGCTCCTCGCCCGGGTTCGAGCAGTACTTC.

The rearrangement uses TRBV7-9 and TRBJ1-1, with unresolved D. CDR3 length equals 13 residues. Germline CDR1 reads SEHNR; CDR2 reads FQNEAQ (reference sequence). V was pared by 1 base and J by 3 bases, with 6 bases between. CDR3 region: CASSLDPHTEAFF. CDR3 nucleotide sequence: TGTGCCAGCAGCTTAGACCCGCACACTGAAGCTTTCTTT.

As concerns this clone: The same CDR3 arises from other DNA sequences in this sample as well. This chain connects TRBV11-3 to TRBJ2-3; D gene uncertain. The V end lost 5 bases, the J end lost 4 bases, and 7 bases lay between the germline ends. The germline gives CDR1 SGHNT, CDR2 YENEEA. CDR3 length: 12 amino acids. The CDR3 spells CASSPGSDTQYF. CDR3 bases: TGTGCCAGCAGCCCTGGTTCAGATACGCAGTATTTT.

This rearrangement joins TRBV2 to TRBJ2-7; TRBD2 aligns across 12 bases. Germline V gene data show CDR1 as SNHLY and CDR2 as FYNNEI. The CDR3 spans 14 residues. J gave up 2 bases and V 10 bases, and 6 bases lay outside the gene matches. The CDR3 sequence is CATQRLAGAYEQYF. DNA for the CDR3: TGTGCCACCCAGCGACTAGCGGGAGCCTACGAGCAGTACTTC.

This chain links TRBV2 with TRBJ2-5; TRBD2 matches at 8 bases. CDR3 length: 14 amino acids. The junction had 12 bases not matched to a gene; V was cut back by 7 bases and J by 8 bases. Germline V gives CDR1 SNHLY, CDR2 FYNNEI. Here the CDR3 DNA reads TGTGCCAGCACCCCGGGACTAGGTCGCCGAACCCAGTACTTC. This encodes CASTPGLGRRTQYF. The variable domain in full, with the rest retrieved from reference TRBV2 and TRBJ2-5, is EPEVTQTPSHQVTQMGQEVILRCVPISNHLYFYWYRQILGQKVEFLVSFYNNEISEKSEIFDDQFSVERPDGSNFTLKIRSTKLEDSAMYFCASTPGLGRRTQYFGPGTRLLVL.

This clone was counted once. The chain recombines TRBV28 with TRBJ2-6; 7 positions agree with TRBD1. With V trimmed by 5 bases and J by 12 bases, 10 bases remained unmatched. Per germline, CDR1 MDHEN and CDR2 SYDVKM. The CDR3 sequence is 14 residues long. CDR3 sequence reads: CASSLRDRSSVLTF. In nucleotides, the CDR3 is TGTGCCAGCAGTCTCCGGGACAGATCAAGCGTCCTGACTTTC.

The rearrangement joins TRBV28 to TRBJ2-7; D possibly corresponds to TRBD1 (5 bases). Germline V gene data show CDR1 as MDHEN and CDR2 as SYDVKM. This CDR3 region has 13 residues. Trimming took 8 bases from V and 0 from J, leaving 11 bases between them. Written as DNA, the CDR3 is TGTGCCAGCCATAGACAGAGCTCCTACGAGCAGTACTTC. Translating gives CASHRQSSYEQYF.

V and J are TRBV5-1 and TRBJ2-5; maybe TRBD2 (7 bases). CDR3 size: 16 residues. From germline, CDR1 is SGHRS and CDR2 YFSETQ. The germline V and J ends were trimmed by 1 base and 5 bases, with 18 bases remaining between them. CDR3 bases: TGCGCCAGCAGCTTGTCCAGGGGAGGGCTTGATGAGACCCAGTACTTC. This sequence encodes CASSLSRGGLDETQYF. Full variable domain (remainder filled in from reference TRBV5-1 and TRBJ2-5): KAGVTQTPRYLIKTRGQQVTLSCSPISGHRSVSWYQQTPGQGLQFLFEYFSETQRNKGNFPGRFSGRQFSNSRSEMNVSTLELGDSALYLCASSLSRGGLDETQYFGPGTRLLVL.

V usage is TRBV6-6 and J usage is TRBJ2-3; D ambiguous. Per germline, CDR1 MNHNY and CDR2 SVGAGI (reference sequence). The CDR3 has 13 residues. V lost 4 bases to trimming and J lost 3 bases, with 8 bases between them. CDR3 region: CASSWLETDTQYF. CDR3 nucleotides: TGTGCCAGCAGTTGGCTAGAGACAGATACGCAGTATTTT.

With regard to this clone: Other DNA sequences in the same sample also yield this CDR3. This chain uses TRBV19 with TRBJ1-5; D is perhaps TRBD1 (5 bases). V lost 3 bases, J lost 6 bases, and 9 bases lay in between. Per germline, CDR1 LNHDA and CDR2 SQIVND (reference sequence). The CDR3 totals 13 residues. The CDR3 reads CASSMEGVQPQHF. The CDR3 nucleotides read TGTGCCAGTAGTATGGAAGGGGTTCAGCCCCAGCATTTT.

The chain recombines TRBV5-1 with TRBJ1-6; D might be TRBD1 (6 bases). Germline V CDR1 and CDR2: SGHRS, YFSETQ. The ends were cut back, 4 bases at V and 4 bases at J, with 15 bases in the middle. This CDR3 is built from 16 residues. Here the CDR3 reads CASSRTRTEYNSPLHF. The CDR3, as DNA: TGCGCCAGCAGCCGGACCCGGACAGAGTATAATTCACCCCTCCACTTT. Based on the CDR3 plus reference TRBV5-1 and TRBJ1-6, the full variable domain is KAGVTQTPRYLIKTRGQQVTLSCSPISGHRSVSWYQQTPGQGLQFLFEYFSETQRNKGNFPGRFSGRQFSNSRSEMNVSTLELGDSALYLCASSRTRTEYNSPLHFGNGTRLTVT.

The V and J genes are TRBV7-9 and TRBJ2-7; 7 bases agree with TRBD1. Germline trimming cut 5 bases from V and 1 base from J; bases unmatched to any gene: 5. The CDR3 spans 14 residues. The germline V gene encodes CDR1 SEHNR and CDR2 FQNEAQ (reference sequence). In DNA, the CDR3 is TGTGCCAGCAGCCCTCAGGGGGAATCCTACGAGCAGTACTTC. Translated: CASSPQGESYEQYF.